A single sample is the source of the 31 T cell receptor beta chains below, sequenced in a study of shared clonotypes between healthy human individuals. The naive CD8 fraction comprised CD45RO-negative cells positively selected for CCR7 and excluded terminally differentiated effector memory CD45RA+ cells. Clones were sequenced by immunoSEQ multiplex PCR, and TCRdb holds only the in-frame ones, with some missing. The sample includes some 2 million clones, about 95% of them seen just once. Material for sequencing was naive CD8+ T cells sorted from blood. The receptors were gathered from a man aged 18 to 29 in good health.

The V call is TRBV4-1, the J call TRBJ2-5, with 10 bases lining up with TRBD2. The CDR3 extends over 18 amino acids. V lost 0 bases, J lost 4 bases, and 11 bases stayed unmatched. Germline CDR1 is MGHRA and CDR2 is YSYEKL. The CDR3 nucleotides read TGCGCCAGCAGCCAAGATTCAGTCGGAGCGGGGGGGCCAGAGACCCAGTACTTC. It encodes CASSQDSVGAGGPETQYF.

As concerns this clone: Other DNA sequences from this sample encode an identical CDR3 as well. The rearrangement links TRBV4-1 to TRBJ2-7, with 11 positions matching TRBD2. Germline CDR1 is MGHRA and CDR2 is YSYEKL. The CDR3 is 15 amino acids. V was clipped by 6 bases and J by 1 base; unmatched bases: 5. This CDR3 reads CASSLRTSGSYEQYF. The CDR3 region has the DNA TGCGCCAGCAGTCTGAGGACTAGCGGGTCCTACGAGCAGTACTTC.

This chain uses TRBV29-1 with TRBJ1-1; 9 bases match TRBD1. The CDR3 sequence is 15 residues long. V lost 4 bases, J lost 3 bases, and 9 bases stayed unmatched. Germline V CDR1 and CDR2: SQVTM, ANQGSEA. The CDR3 sequence: CSVATGTGQYTEAFF. The CDR3 nucleotides read TGCAGCGTTGCAACAGGGACAGGGCAATACACTGAAGCTTTCTTT.

The DNA for the CDR3 is TGTGCCAGCAGCGTAGAAGGGGAGGGTTCACCCCTCCACTTT. Translated: CASSVEGEGSPLHF. The J gene is TRBJ1-6, the V gene TRBV9, with D tentatively TRBD1 (5 bases). The CDR3 has 14 residues. Germline V gives CDR1 SGDLS, CDR2 YYNGEE. V lost 0 bases and J lost 9, with 10 bases in between.

This clone was found a few times. V is TRBV19 and J is TRBJ1-3, with D possibly matching TRBD1 (5 bases). Germline CDR1 is LNHDA and CDR2 is SQIVND (reference sequence). The CDR3 is 18 amino acids. Trimming took off 7 bases at V and 0 bases at J, with 22 bases between the two ends. The CDR3 loop reads CASTPLRDGSSSGNTIYF. DNA of the CDR3: TGTGCCAGTACCCCGCTGAGGGACGGAAGTAGCTCTGGAAACACCATATATTTT. Combining the CDR3 with reference TRBV19 and TRBJ1-3 gives the whole variable domain DGGITQSPKYLFRKEGQNVTLSCEQNLNHDAMYWYRQDPGQGLRLIYYSQIVNDFQKGDIAEGYSVSREKKESFPLTVTSAQKNPTAFYLCASTPLRDGSSSGNTIYFGEGSWLTVV.

This chain links TRBV9 with TRBJ2-3; 10 bases agree with TRBD2. The germline V gene has CDR1 SGDLS and CDR2 YYNGEE. V trimming: 0 bases; J trimming: 1 base; junction bases outside the gene matches: 5. The CDR3 is 17 amino acids. In DNA, the CDR3 is TGTGCCAGCAGCGTAGCGATCCTAGCGGGGGGCACAGATACGCAGTATTTT. Translating it yields CASSVAILAGGTDTQYF.

This rearrangement joins TRBV5-4 to TRBJ2-7; D is uncertain. The CDR3 length is 16 residues. Germline lookup yields CDR1 SGHNT and CDR2 YYREEE (reference sequence). Trimming removed 0 bases at V and 2 bases at J, with 15 bases between. The CDR3 DNA is TGTGCCAGCAGCTTGGGAAGCGCCGCCGCCCCCTACGAGCAGTACTTC. Translation gives CASSLGSAAAPYEQYF.

The CDR3 DNA is TGTGCCAGCAGCCCCGACAGGGGGCGAAACGAGCAGTACTTC. This gives the protein CASSPDRGRNEQYF. This chain connects TRBV7-9 to TRBJ2-7, with 10 nucleotides matching TRBD1. Germline loops: CDR1 SEHNR, CDR2 FQNEAQ (reference sequence). This CDR3 comprises 14 residues. Trimming took 5 bases from V and 5 from J; bases not matched to a gene: 6.

The rearrangement links TRBV29-1 to TRBJ2-1; the D is unclear. This CDR3 spans 15 amino acids. Trimming pared 3 bases from V and 0 bases from J, leaving 12 bases between. Germline CDR1 and CDR2: SQVTM and ANQGSEA. As DNA, the CDR3 is TGCAGCGTTGATGTTGAGGAAAGCTCCTACAATGAGCAGTTCTTC. This translates into CSVDVEESSYNEQFF.

Turning to this clone: The same CDR3 also results from other DNA sequences found in this sample. This sequence joins TRBV28 and TRBJ2-7, with no clear D. With 5 bases removed from V and 4 bases from J, the gap between germline ends came to 9 bases. This CDR3 is 12 amino acids long. Germline values: CDR1 MDHEN, CDR2 SYDVKM. DNA for the CDR3: TGTGCCAGCAGTCCCGCCCATTACGAGCAGTACTTC. It yields the protein CASSPAHYEQYF. The entire variable domain, with the rest obtained from reference TRBV28 and TRBJ2-7, is as follows: DVKVTQSSRYLVKRTGEKVFLECVQDMDHENMFWYRQDPGLGLRLIYFSYDVKMKEKGDIPEGYSVSREKKERFSLILESASTNQTSMYLCASSPAHYEQYFGPGTRLTVT.

This clone occurred many times. V and J are TRBV28 and TRBJ2-7, with D perhaps matching TRBD1 or TRBD2 (7 bases each). Between the trimmed V and J ends, which lost 5 bases and 0 bases, there was a span of 23 bases. The CDR3 runs to 18 residues. Germline CDR1 is MDHEN and CDR2 is SYDVKM. CDR3 nucleotides: TGTGCCAGCAGTCTTCAGGGGGGGGAGGCTATCAGCTCCTACGAGCAGTACTTC. This translates into CASSLQGGEAISSYEQYF.

CDR3 sequence: CASSGQGVETQYF. CDR3 in DNA: TGTGCCAGCAGTGGACAGGGGGTTGAGACCCAGTACTTC. The rearrangement joins TRBV27 to TRBJ2-5; the match to TRBD1 covers 10 bases. The germline V gene has CDR1 MNHEY and CDR2 SMNVEV (reference sequence). The CDR3 covers 13 residues. J was trimmed by 5 bases and V by 5 bases; bases with no gene match: 2.

This chain joins TRBV10-2 and TRBJ2-2; tentatively, D is TRBD1 (6 bases). Germline CDR1 reads WSHSY; CDR2 reads SAAADI. V lost 2 bases and J lost 4, with 11 bases in between. The CDR3 runs to 15 residues. The CDR3 spells CASSETGWVTGELFF. The DNA of the CDR3 is TGCGCCAGCAGTGAGACAGGGTGGGTCACCGGGGAGCTGTTTTTT.

The rearrangement joins TRBV7-8 to TRBJ2-2; D remains unclear. The germline CDR1 and CDR2 sequences are SGHVS and FQNEAQ. Trimming took 4 bases from V and 11 from J, leaving 17 bases between them. This CDR3 comprises 14 residues. Here the CDR3 DNA reads TGTGCCAGCAGCTCCCCTACCGGACGGCCTGAGCTGTTTTTT. Protein sequence: CASSSPTGRPELFF.

CDR3 DNA: TGTGCCAGCAGCGCCCAGACCGGGACACCAAGCACAGATACGCAGTATTTT. As protein: CASSAQTGTPSTDTQYF. The genes are TRBV9 and TRBJ2-3, with TRBD1 as a possible D gene (6 bases). The V gene lost 3 bases and the J gene lost 0 bases, with 17 bases spanning the gap. The CDR3 totals 17 residues. Per the germline V gene, CDR1 is SGDLS and CDR2 is YYNGEE. The complete variable domain, with remaining parts taken from reference TRBV9 and TRBJ2-3, reads DSGVTQTPKHLITATGQRVTLRCSPRSGDLSVYWYQQSLDQGLQFLIQYYNGEERAKGNILERFSAQQFPDLHSELNLSSLELGDSALYFCASSAQTGTPSTDTQYFGPGTRLTVL.

The genes are TRBV4-3 and TRBJ1-2; D gene unclear. CDR1 is LGHNA, CDR2 YSLEER, per germline. Trimming pared 2 bases from V and 3 bases from J, leaving 16 bases between. The CDR3 totals 16 residues. The CDR3 sequence: CASSQFRFTDHYGYTF. CDR3 nucleotide sequence: TGCGCCAGCAGCCAATTCCGATTCACCGACCACTATGGCTACACCTTC.

About this clone itself: One end of the junction fails to match germline, which may point to a read error. In nucleotides, the CDR3 is TGTGCCAGCAGTTTTCCCGGGGCACCAGGGGATTTT. This gives the protein CASSFPGAPGDF. This chain connects TRBV28 to TRBJ1-3; TRBD1 might be the D (6 bases). Germline V CDR1 and CDR2: MDHEN, SYDVKM. The CDR3 covers 12 residues.

The V call is TRBV5-4, the J call TRBJ2-7; 10 positions agree with TRBD2. CDR1 is SGHNT and CDR2 is YYREEE in the germline V gene (reference sequence). The CDR3 spans 16 residues. Trimming cost V 1 base and J 3 bases; bases outside gene matches: 7. The CDR3 nucleotides read TGTGCCAGCAGCTTGAATTCGGGACTAGCGCTCTACGAGCAGTACTTC. Protein: CASSLNSGLALYEQYF.

This sequence joins TRBV7-9 and TRBJ2-1; no reliable D call. With 1 base removed from V and 9 bases from J, the gap between germline ends came to 10 bases. Germline CDR1 SEHNR, CDR2 FQNEAQ (reference sequence). CDR3 size: 13 residues. For the CDR3, the DNA is TGTGCCAGCAGCTTAGAAGGTAGAGTTGAGCAGTTCTTC. Translating it yields CASSLEGRVEQFF.

The genes are TRBV12-5 and TRBJ2-2; D unclear. Germline CDR1 LGHNT, CDR2 FRNRAP. The V end was cut by 3 bases, the J end by 4 bases, with 24 bases between. The CDR3 is 19 amino acids. CDR3 protein: CASGFPRLTSRVCTGELFF. The CDR3, as DNA: TGTGCTAGTGGTTTTCCGAGGCTCACCTCCCGGGTTTGCACCGGGGAGCTGTTTTTT. The complete variable domain, with remaining parts taken from reference TRBV12-5 and TRBJ2-2, reads DARVTQTPRHKVTEMGQEVTMRCQPILGHNTVFWYRQTMMQGLELLAYFRNRAPLDDSGMPKDRFSAEMPDATLATLKIQPSEPRDSAVYFCASGFPRLTSRVCTGELFFGEGSRLTVL.

V and J are TRBV4-1 and TRBJ2-1, with D possibly matching TRBD1 (7 bases). The CDR3 covers 17 residues. Looked up from germline, CDR1 is MGHRA and CDR2 is YSYEKL. The V end lost 2 bases, the J end lost 5 bases, and 19 bases lay between the germline ends. CDR3 loop: CASSQLYAGGPNNEQFF. CDR3 nucleotides: TGCGCCAGCAGCCAACTATACGCAGGGGGGCCCAACAATGAGCAGTTCTTC.

With respect to this clone: At the DNA level, this CDR3 is encoded by other sequences in the same sample as well. The gene calls are TRBV9 and TRBJ2-7; 9 positions match TRBD1. Germline V gene lookup returns CDR1 SGDLS and CDR2 YYNGEE. The CDR3 has 14 amino acids. V lost 4 bases and J lost 4; bases outside the gene matches: 6. This CDR3 reads CASSPWTGAYEQYF. CDR3 nucleotide sequence: TGTGCCAGCAGCCCATGGACAGGGGCTTACGAGCAGTACTTC. The whole variable domain, remainder taken from reference TRBV9 and TRBJ2-7, is DSGVTQTPKHLITATGQRVTLRCSPRSGDLSVYWYQQSLDQGLQFLIQYYNGEERAKGNILERFSAQQFPDLHSELNLSSLELGDSALYFCASSPWTGAYEQYFGPGTRLTVT.

The rearrangement joins TRBV5-4 to TRBJ2-3, with 9 bases aligning to TRBD2. Germline V gene lookup returns CDR1 SGHNT and CDR2 YYREEE (reference sequence). The V gene end was trimmed by 1 base and the J gene end by 2 bases; junction bases not matched to a gene: 5. The CDR3 spans 16 residues. The CDR3, as DNA: TGTGCCAGCAGCTTGCCTAGCGGGACAGACACAGATACGCAGTATTTT. This codes for CASSLPSGTDTDTQYF.

This rearrangement joins TRBV28 to TRBJ1-1; D remains ambiguous. This CDR3 is 16 amino acids long. The germline gives CDR1 MDHEN, CDR2 SYDVKM. The V end was cut by 3 bases, the J end by 6 bases, with 20 bases between. The CDR3 protein is CASSFFGRREASEAFF. The DNA of the CDR3 is TGTGCCAGCAGTTTCTTTGGTAGAAGGGAGGCATCTGAAGCTTTCTTT.

Details on this clone: Other DNA sequences in the same sample also yield this CDR3. The V and J genes are TRBV19 and TRBJ2-7, with 11 bases matching TRBD2. J was trimmed by 4 bases and V by 5 bases; bases with no gene match: 4. From germline, CDR1 is LNHDA and CDR2 SQIVND (reference sequence). This CDR3 contains 14 residues. CDR3 DNA sequence: TGTGCCAGTAGTCCGGGGACTAGCGGATACGAGCAGTACTTC. It translates to CASSPGTSGYEQYF.

This clone came up once. The sample has other DNA sequences that encode this CDR3 too. The chain uses TRBV13 and TRBJ2-1, with D perhaps TRBD1 or TRBD2 (6 bases each). Looked up from germline, CDR1 is PRHDT and CDR2 is FYEKMQ (reference sequence). The CDR3 has 12 residues. V gave up 1 base and J gave up 9 bases, with 7 bases separating them. The CDR3 sequence is CASSLEGGEQFF. Written as DNA, the CDR3 is TGTGCCAGCAGCTTAGAGGGGGGTGAGCAGTTCTTC.

V is TRBV6-1 and J is TRBJ2-7; TRBD2 agrees at 7 bases. CDR1 is MNHNS and CDR2 is SASEGT in the germline V gene. There are 16 residues in the CDR3. Unmatched junction bases numbered 7, after V lost 2 bases and J lost 0 bases. The DNA for the CDR3 is TGTGCCAGCAGTGAACTCTTGACTAGCCCCTCCTACGAGCAGTACTTC. Amino acids: CASSELLTSPSYEQYF.

V usage is TRBV4-1 and J usage is TRBJ2-3; D might be TRBD2 (6 bases). The CDR3 is 17 residues long. The germline V and J ends were trimmed by 0 bases and 3 bases, with 16 bases remaining between them. Germline-derived CDR1 and CDR2 are MGHRA and YSYEKL. The CDR3 bases are TGCGCCAGCAGCCAAGAAAGGTGGCAGGCGGGGACAGATACGCAGTATTTT. Translated, it gives CASSQERWQAGTDTQYF.

V is TRBV9 and J is TRBJ2-4; D perhaps matches TRBD2 (6 bases). Trimming stripped 4 bases from V and 3 bases from J, with 11 bases between. The CDR3 sequence is 14 residues long. Germline V CDR1 and CDR2: SGDLS, YYNGEE. This CDR3 is CASSPGDVKNIQYF. In nucleotides, the CDR3 is TGTGCCAGCAGCCCGGGGGACGTCAAAAACATTCAGTACTTC.

As for this clone: Other nucleotide sequences in the sample specify the same CDR3. The chain recombines TRBV30 with TRBJ1-1, with D uncertain. The CDR3 spans 12 residues. Germline V gives CDR1 GTSNPN, CDR2 SVGIG (reference sequence). The ends were cut back, 0 bases at V and 1 base at J, with 3 bases in the middle. In nucleotides, the CDR3 is TGTGCCTGGAGTGTTTCGAACACTGAAGCTTTCTTT. This encodes CAWSVSNTEAFF.

This clone has just one count. This sample includes further DNA sequences coding for the same CDR3. This rearrangement joins TRBV7-9 to TRBJ2-1; 7 bases fit TRBD1. The junction had 3 bases not matched to a gene; V was cut back by 1 base and J by 3 bases. The CDR3 runs 15 residues. Germline assignment: CDR1 SEHNR and CDR2 FQNEAQ (reference sequence). The CDR3 reads CASSLGQGVYNEQFF. The CDR3 DNA reads as TGTGCCAGCAGCTTAGGGCAGGGGGTCTACAATGAGCAGTTCTTC. Full variable domain (missing parts from reference TRBV7-9 and TRBJ2-1): DTGVSQNPRHKITKRGQNVTFRCDPISEHNRLYWYRQTLGQGPEFLTYFQNEAQLEKSRLLSDRFSAERPKGSFSTLEIQRTEQGDSAMYLCASSLGQGVYNEQFFGPGTRLTVL.